Listed below are T cell receptor beta chains from one sample, sequenced in a study of blood T cell repertoires in COVID-19. TCRdb keeps only in-frame clones here, not all; method: immunoSEQ multiplex PCR. Of about 320,000 clones in the sample, under 90% were seen once. Sequenced: PBMCs or T cells enriched from blood (not recorded which). The receptors shown here come from a woman aged 18-29 years who had recovered from COVID-19. The CDR3 runs from the conserved cysteine through the conserved F or W. A D gene is named only where the DNA matches it firmly. Part of the rows lack a size; the others show once, few, many or a class for expanded clones.

TRBJ1-5 TRBV28 . . 14 CASSLSQGNQPQHF TGTGCCAGCAGTTTATCTCAGGGCAATCAGCCCCAGCATTTT
TRBJ1-1 TRBV19 . . 14 CASSIGTTGTEAFF TGTGCCAGTAGTATTGGGACTACCGGCACTGAAGCTTTCTTT
TRBJ2-2 TRBV7-9 few TRBD2 16 CASSLRTSGRTGELFF TGTGCCAGCAGCCTAAGGACTAGCGGGAGGACCGGGGAGCTGTTTTTT
TRBJ2-5 TRBV2 . . 11 CAFKGEETQYF TGTGCCTTTAAGGGAGAGGAGACCCAGTACTTC
TRBJ1-2 TRBV19 . . 15 CASSMWQRANYGYTF TGTGCCAGTAGTATGTGGCAGCGCGCTAACTATGGCTACACCTTC
TRBJ1-2 TRBV7-2 . TRBD1 16 CASSGFGQGENYGYTF TGTGCCAGCAGCGGGTTCGGACAGGGGGAAAACTATGGCTACACCTTC
TRBJ2-7 TRBV4-1 . TRBD1 16 CASSQATGQGWYEQYF TGCGCCAGCAGCCAAGCCACGGGACAGGGTTGGTACGAGCAGTACTTC
TRBJ2-1 TRBV30 . TRBD2 18 CAWAEGLAGGTIYNEQFF TGTGCCTGGGCCGAAGGACTAGCGGGAGGTACTATCTACAATGAGCAGTTCTTC
TRBJ1-1 TRBV7-9 . . 15 CASSLVDSRNTEAFF TGTGCCAGCAGCTTAGTGGACAGTCGGAACACTGAAGCTTTCTTT
TRBJ1-1 TRBV23-1 . TRBD1 16 CASTHRDRDGQLGAFF TGCGCCAGCACCCATCGGGACAGGGATGGTCAACTGGGAGCTTTCTTT
TRBJ2-5 TRBV19 . . 13 CASSIVPEETQYF TGTGCCAGTAGTATAGTCCCCGAAGAGACCCAGTACTTC
TRBJ2-7 TRBV28 . TRBD2 14 CASSLLRGAYEQYF TGTGCCAGCAGTTTATTACGGGGGGCCTACGAGCAGTACTTC
TRBJ2-3 TRBV29-1 . TRBD2 13 CSVPTSGTDTQYF TGCAGCGTTCCGACTAGCGGCACAGATACGCAGTATTTT
TRBJ2-3 TRBV7-2 few . 12 CASSSSTDTQYF TGTGCCAGCAGCTCGAGCACAGATACGCAGTATTTT
TRBJ1-6 TRBV28 . TRBD1 14 CASRPGTENSPLHF TGTGCCAGCAGACCCGGGACAGAAAATTCACCCCTCCACTTT
TRBJ1-5 TRBV6-5 . . 15 CASRLLSSSNQPQHF TGTGCCAGCAGGTTACTCTCGAGTAGTAATCAGCCCCAGCATTTT
TRBJ2-7 TRBV11-2 . TRBD2 16 CASFTPASGREGEQYF TGTGCCAGCTTCACACCGGCTAGCGGGAGGGAAGGCGAGCAGTACTTC
TRBJ1-4 TRBV18 . . 12 CASSPRDEKLFF TGTGCCAGCTCCCCTAGAGATGAAAAACTGTTTTTT
TRBJ1-2 TRBV2 . TRBD1 15 CASTGVAGQGSGYTF TGTGCCAGCACTGGGGTAGCGGGACAGGGATCCGGCTACACCTTC
TRBJ2-7 TRBV6-5 . . 14 CASSLGGASYEQYF TGTGCCAGCAGTTTAGGCGGGGCCTCTTACGAGCAGTACTTC
TRBJ1-1 TRBV19 . TRBD1 17 CASSELTGAGYGAEAFF TGTGCCAGTAGTGAGTTGACAGGGGCGGGATATGGGGCTGAAGCTTTCTTT
TRBJ1-1 TRBV6-5 few TRBD1 14 CASRFDRGLTEAFF TGTGCCAGCAGATTCGACAGGGGGCTGACTGAAGCTTTCTTT
TRBJ1-1 TRBV30 . . 12 CAWTGERTEAFF TGTGCCTGGACAGGGGAACGGACTGAAGCTTTCTTT
TRBJ2-4 TRBV9 . . 15 CASSANSWPGNIQYF TGTGCCAGCAGCGCGAATTCTTGGCCTGGAAACATTCAGTACTTC
TRBJ1-6 TRBV4-1 . . 16 CASSQAGQGNNSPLHF TGCGCCAGCAGCCAAGCGGGCCAGGGGAATAATTCACCCCTCCACTTT